This TCR beta chain emerged from a study of blood T cell repertoires in COVID-19. Turning to the study itself: Samples representing acute and convalescent COVID-19 were sourced from the United States, Italy and Spain.

In the authors' workflow: Amplification with reference gene primers provided the estimates of nucleated cell counts. TCRdb's table, derived via immunoSEQ multiplex PCR, lists solely in-frame clones and lacks some. D and trimming were read from the DNA, whereas the V and J calls and clone size are those reported in that table. The sample holds about 220,000 clones; 80% to 85% are singletons and the top ten take roughly 3%. Per germline, CDR1 SQVTM and CDR2 ANQGSEA. The CDR3 is 12 residues long. The V gene lost 4 bases and the J gene lost 3 bases, with 10 bases spanning the gap. The sequencing sample was made of peripheral blood. The sequence came from a woman between 25 and 40 years old who had recovered from COVID-19. This rearrangement joins TRBV29-1 to TRBJ2-7; TRBD2 might be the D (6 bases). This CDR3 is CSVVPSDYEQYF. DNA for the CDR3: TGCAGCGTTGTGCCTAGCGACTACGAGCAGTACTTC.